Given below is one T cell receptor (beta chain) in context. The target antigen is unknown. Treatment of the sample: over 15 received Ad26.COV2.S at low or high dose, single or two shots; roughly five received placebo; per-sample allocation not given. Repertoires come from day 63 after the first vaccine or placebo injection. These data come from a study of Ad26.COV2.S vaccination and SARS-CoV-2 variants. Overall study: A participant enrolled in the COV1001 Ad26.COV2.S trial arm provided the sample.

Findings of the study overall: Breadth of non-spike TCRs did not differ between vaccinees and placebo recipients. Greater spike-specific TCR breadth was seen in vaccine recipients than in placebo recipients.

This CDR3 comprises 19 residues. Trimming took off 2 bases at V and 2 bases at J, with 25 bases between the two ends. Germline V gene lookup returns CDR1 MDHEN and CDR2 SYDVKM. Profiling relied on immunoSEQ multiplex PCR, and the TCRdb table lists in-frame clones only, not all of them. The sample consists of 290,000 or so clones, about 89% of them appearing once. The source of this sequence is a person between 18 and 65 years old who received the Ad26.COV2.S COVID-19 vaccine or a placebo. The V call is TRBV28, the J call TRBJ2-7; D is possibly TRBD1 (5 bases). Sequences were derived from peripheral blood, sampled in a trial of Ad26.COV2.S vaccine versus placebo. The CDR3 is CASSLRQGYSPAKTYEQYF. The CDR3 DNA is TGTGCCAGCAGTTTAAGGCAGGGATATTCCCCCGCGAAGACCTACGAGCAGTACTTC.